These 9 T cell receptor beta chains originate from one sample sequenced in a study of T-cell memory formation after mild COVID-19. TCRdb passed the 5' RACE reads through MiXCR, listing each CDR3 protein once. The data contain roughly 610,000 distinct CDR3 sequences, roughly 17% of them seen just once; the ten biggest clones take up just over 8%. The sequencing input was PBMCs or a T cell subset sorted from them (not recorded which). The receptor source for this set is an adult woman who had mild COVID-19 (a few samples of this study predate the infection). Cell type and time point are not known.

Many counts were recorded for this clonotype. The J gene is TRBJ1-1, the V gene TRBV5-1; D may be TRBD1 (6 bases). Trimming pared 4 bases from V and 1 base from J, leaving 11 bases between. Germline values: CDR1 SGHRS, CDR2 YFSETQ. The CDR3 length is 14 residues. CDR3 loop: CASSKGQQNTEAFF. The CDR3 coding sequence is TGCGCCAGCAGCAAAGGACAGCAGAACACTGAAGCTTTCTTT.

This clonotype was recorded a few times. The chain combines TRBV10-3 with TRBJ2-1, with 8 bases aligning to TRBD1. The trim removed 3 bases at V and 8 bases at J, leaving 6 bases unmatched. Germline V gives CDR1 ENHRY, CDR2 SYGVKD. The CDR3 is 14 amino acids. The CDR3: CAISEGRGPDEQFF. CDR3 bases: TGTGCCATCAGTGAAGGCAGGGGGCCAGATGAGCAGTTCTTC.

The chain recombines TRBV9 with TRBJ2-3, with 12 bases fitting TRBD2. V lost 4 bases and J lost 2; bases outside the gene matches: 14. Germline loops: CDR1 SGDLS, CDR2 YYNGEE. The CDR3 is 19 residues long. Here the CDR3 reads CASSSPLSGLAGNTDTQYF. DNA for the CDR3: TGTGCCAGCAGCTCGCCCCTCTCTGGACTAGCGGGGAACACAGATACGCAGTATTTT.

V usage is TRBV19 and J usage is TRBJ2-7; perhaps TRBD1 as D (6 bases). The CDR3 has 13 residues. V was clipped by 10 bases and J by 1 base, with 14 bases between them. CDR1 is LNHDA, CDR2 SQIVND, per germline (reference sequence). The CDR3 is CATSDRKSYEQYF. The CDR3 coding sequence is TGTGCCACCTCGGACAGAAAATCCTACGAGCAGTACTTC.

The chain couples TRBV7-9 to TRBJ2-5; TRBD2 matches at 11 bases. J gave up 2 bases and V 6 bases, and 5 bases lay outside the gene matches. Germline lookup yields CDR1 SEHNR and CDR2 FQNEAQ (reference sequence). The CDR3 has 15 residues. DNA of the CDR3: TGTGCCAGCAGAGTAGCGGGGGGGCCGCAAGAGACCCAGTACTTC. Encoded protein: CASRVAGGPQETQYF.

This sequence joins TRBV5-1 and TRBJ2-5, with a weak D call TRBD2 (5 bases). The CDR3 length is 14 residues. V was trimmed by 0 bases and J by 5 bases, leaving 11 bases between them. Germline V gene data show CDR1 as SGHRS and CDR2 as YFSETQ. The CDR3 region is CASSLGSSVETQYF. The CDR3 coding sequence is TGCGCCAGCAGCTTGGGTAGTAGCGTGGAGACCCAGTACTTC.

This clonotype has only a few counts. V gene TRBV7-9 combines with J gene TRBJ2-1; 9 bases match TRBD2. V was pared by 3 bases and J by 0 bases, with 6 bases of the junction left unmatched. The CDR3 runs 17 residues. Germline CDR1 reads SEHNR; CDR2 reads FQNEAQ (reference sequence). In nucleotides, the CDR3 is TGTGCCAGCAGCTTGCGGGGGGGCCTCAGCTCCTACAATGAGCAGTTCTTC. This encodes CASSLRGGLSSYNEQFF.

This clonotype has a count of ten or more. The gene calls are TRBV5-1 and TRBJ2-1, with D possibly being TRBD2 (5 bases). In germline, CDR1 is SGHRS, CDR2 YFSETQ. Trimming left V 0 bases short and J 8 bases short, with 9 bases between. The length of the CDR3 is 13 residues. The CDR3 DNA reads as TGCGCCAGCAGCTTGGATGGGAGAGATGAGCAGTTCTTC. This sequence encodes CASSLDGRDEQFF.

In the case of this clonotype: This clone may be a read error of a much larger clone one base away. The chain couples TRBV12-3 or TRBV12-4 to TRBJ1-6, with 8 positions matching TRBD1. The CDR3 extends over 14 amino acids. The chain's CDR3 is CASSYGQGASPIHF. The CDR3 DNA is TGTGCCAGCAGTTACGGACAGGGAGCTTCACCCATCCACTTT.